A selection of T cell receptor beta chains follows, all from one sample in a study of blood T cell repertoires in COVID-19. Measured with immunoSEQ multiplex PCR; TCRdb has only the in-frame clones, and not every one. Of roughly 80,000 clones listed, about 78% were seen once; the top ten hold roughly 15%. Sequencing was carried out using peripheral blood. Receptor source: a human donor in a cohort sampled during active COVID-19. Both conserved end residues are part of each CDR3. D genes are given only for firm matches. Some rows mark clone size as missing; the rest say once, few, many or name a class of expanded clone.

D gene: -
clone size: -
J gene: TRBJ1-1
V gene: TRBV4-1
CDR3 protein: CASSQVGTRNTEAFF
CDR3 DNA: TGCGCCAGCAGCCAAGTCGGGACAAGGAACACTGAAGCTTTCTTT

D gene: TRBD2
clone size: medium-sized
J gene: TRBJ2-1
V gene: TRBV14
CDR3 protein: CASSQETSGSLAGDNEQFF
CDR3 DNA: TGTGCCAGCAGCCAAGAGACGAGTGGTAGTCTAGCGGGAGACAATGAGCAGTTCTTC

D gene: -
clone size: -
J gene: TRBJ2-7
V gene: TRBV6-5
CDR3 protein: CASSQDSNEQYF
CDR3 DNA: TGTGCCAGCAGTCAGGACAGTAACGAGCAGTACTTC

D gene: -
clone size: -
J gene: TRBJ2-1
V gene: TRBV5-6
CDR3 protein: CASSSVSNEQFF
CDR3 DNA: TGTGCCAGCAGCTCCGTCTCCAATGAGCAGTTCTTC

D gene: -
clone size: once
J gene: TRBJ2-4
V gene: TRBV4-1
CDR3 protein: CASSPKAGRNIQYF
CDR3 DNA: TGCGCCAGCAGCCCCAAGGCGGGAAGAAACATTCAGTACTTC

D gene: TRBD1
clone size: -
J gene: TRBJ2-7
V gene: TRBV5-1
CDR3 protein: CASSMGQDYEQYF
CDR3 DNA: TGCGCCAGCAGCATGGGACAGGACTACGAGCAGTACTTC

D gene: TRBD1
clone size: -
J gene: TRBJ1-5
V gene: TRBV9
CDR3 protein: CASSGTGGNQPQHF
CDR3 DNA: TGTGCCAGCAGCGGGACAGGGGGCAATCAGCCCCAGCATTTT

D gene: -
clone size: -
J gene: TRBJ2-7
V gene: TRBV7-6
CDR3 protein: CASSPDSGSYEQYF
CDR3 DNA: TGTGCCAGCAGCCCGGATTCGGGCTCCTACGAGCAGTACTTC

D gene: TRBD2
clone size: -
J gene: TRBJ2-1
V gene: TRBV6-5
CDR3 protein: CASRTSESSYNEQFF
CDR3 DNA: TGTGCCAGCAGAACTAGCGAGAGCTCCTACAATGAGCAGTTCTTC

D gene: TRBD2
clone size: -
J gene: TRBJ2-1
V gene: TRBV12-3/TRBV12-4
CDR3 protein: CASSRLAAVEQFF
CDR3 DNA: TGTGCCAGCAGCCGCCTAGCGGCAGTGGAGCAGTTCTTC

D gene: -
clone size: -
J gene: TRBJ2-3
V gene: TRBV9
CDR3 protein: CASSPSASVPPGDTQYF
CDR3 DNA: TGTGCCAGCAGCCCCTCGGCTAGCGTCCCCCCGGGAGATACGCAGTATTTT

D gene: TRBD1
clone size: -
J gene: TRBJ1-4
V gene: TRBV28
CDR3 protein: CASSTYTGGWNEKLFF
CDR3 DNA: TGTGCCAGCAGTACGTACACAGGGGGCTGGAATGAAAAACTGTTTTTT

D gene: -
clone size: -
J gene: TRBJ2-3
V gene: TRBV11-3
CDR3 protein: CASSRLGDTQYF
CDR3 DNA: TGTGCCAGCAGCCGCCTAGGAGATACGCAGTATTTT

D gene: TRBD1
clone size: -
J gene: TRBJ1-2
V gene: TRBV28
CDR3 protein: CASSPGTGVLIYGYTF
CDR3 DNA: TGTGCCAGCTCACCAGGGACAGGGGTTCTTATCTATGGCTACACCTTC

D gene: -
clone size: -
J gene: TRBJ2-1
V gene: TRBV12-5
CDR3 protein: CASGLVGEVEVGFVLYNEQFF
CDR3 DNA: TGTGCTAGTGGTTTGGTAGGGGAGGTAGAAGTTGGTTTTGTGCTCTACAATGAGCAGTTCTTC

D gene: -
clone size: -
J gene: TRBJ1-2
V gene: TRBV10-3
CDR3 protein: CAISADHGGVHGYTF
CDR3 DNA: TGTGCCATCAGTGCCGACCACGGGGGGGTTCATGGCTACACCTTC

D gene: TRBD2
clone size: -
J gene: TRBJ2-1
V gene: TRBV5-1
CDR3 protein: CASSGGTSGRYNEQFF
CDR3 DNA: TGCGCCAGCAGCGGAGGGACTAGCGGGAGATACAATGAGCAGTTCTTC

D gene: -
clone size: -
J gene: TRBJ1-5
V gene: TRBV5-1
CDR3 protein: CASSSAGGPHQPQHF
CDR3 DNA: TGCGCCAGCAGCTCGGCGGGTGGGCCTCATCAGCCCCAGCATTTT

D gene: -
clone size: -
J gene: TRBJ1-6
V gene: TRBV27
CDR3 protein: CASSFTNSPLHF
CDR3 DNA: TGTGCCAGCAGTTTTACAAATTCACCCCTCCACTTT

D gene: -
clone size: many
J gene: TRBJ2-5
V gene: TRBV10-2
CDR3 protein: CASLGAGLETQYF
CDR3 DNA: TGCGCCAGCCTCGGGGCGGGGCTAGAGACCCAGTACTTC

D gene: -
clone size: -
J gene: TRBJ1-6
V gene: TRBV6-5
CDR3 protein: CASRGTYNSPLHF
CDR3 DNA: TGTGCCAGCAGGGGCACTTATAATTCACCCCTCCACTTT

D gene: -
clone size: -
J gene: TRBJ2-3
V gene: TRBV6-5
CDR3 protein: CASLKGTDTQYF
CDR3 DNA: TGTGCCAGCCTGAAGGGGACAGATACGCAGTATTTT

D gene: TRBD2
clone size: -
J gene: TRBJ2-1
V gene: TRBV6-5
CDR3 protein: CASSEGLAGVYEQFF
CDR3 DNA: TGTGCCAGCTCGGAGGGACTAGCGGGAGTTTATGAGCAGTTCTTC

D gene: -
clone size: -
J gene: TRBJ1-6
V gene: TRBV9
CDR3 protein: CASSVAGESDSPLHF
CDR3 DNA: TGTGCCAGCAGCGTAGCCGGGGAGAGTGATTCACCCCTCCACTTT

D gene: -
clone size: few
J gene: TRBJ2-2
V gene: TRBV9
CDR3 protein: CASSETTGNAGELFF
CDR3 DNA: TGTGCCAGCAGCGAGACTACAGGGAACGCCGGGGAGCTGTTTTTT

D gene: -
clone size: -
J gene: TRBJ2-7
V gene: TRBV7-8
CDR3 protein: CASSPRDNEQYF
CDR3 DNA: TGTGCCAGCAGCCCAAGGGACAACGAGCAGTACTTC

D gene: -
clone size: -
J gene: TRBJ1-6
V gene: TRBV11-2
CDR3 protein: CASSLDGFPNNSPLHF
CDR3 DNA: TGTGCCAGCAGCTTAGATGGCTTCCCCAATAATTCACCCCTCCACTTT

D gene: -
clone size: -
J gene: TRBJ1-3
V gene: TRBV28
CDR3 protein: CASSLSGAGGNTIYF
CDR3 DNA: TGTGCCAGCAGTTTATCAGGGGCGGGTGGAAACACCATATATTTT

D gene: -
clone size: -
J gene: TRBJ1-6
V gene: TRBV27
CDR3 protein: CASQARGSPLHF
CDR3 DNA: TGTGCCAGCCAAGCACGAGGATCACCCCTCCACTTT

D gene: -
clone size: -
J gene: TRBJ1-2
V gene: TRBV10-3
CDR3 protein: CAISGGDATSGYTF
CDR3 DNA: TGTGCCATCAGTGGGGGGGACGCCACCTCTGGCTACACCTTC

D gene: -
clone size: many
J gene: TRBJ1-3
V gene: TRBV28
CDR3 protein: CASSSGVGNTIYF
CDR3 DNA: TGTGCCAGCAGTTCAGGGGTTGGAAACACCATATATTTT

D gene: TRBD1
clone size: -
J gene: TRBJ1-2
V gene: TRBV6-5
CDR3 protein: CASSSDRSAYGYTF
CDR3 DNA: TGTGCCAGCAGTTCGGACAGGTCCGCTTATGGCTACACCTTC

D gene: TRBD2
clone size: -
J gene: TRBJ2-3
V gene: TRBV6-4
CDR3 protein: CASSPSGGTDTQYF
CDR3 DNA: TGTGCCAGCAGCCCTAGCGGGGGAACAGATACGCAGTATTTT

D gene: -
clone size: -
J gene: TRBJ1-2
V gene: TRBV19
CDR3 protein: CASSVPLAGYGYTF
CDR3 DNA: TGTGCCAGTAGTGTTCCCCTAGCCGGGTATGGCTACACCTTC

D gene: TRBD1
clone size: -
J gene: TRBJ2-1
V gene: TRBV11-3
CDR3 protein: CASSHRDRGPNEQFF
CDR3 DNA: TGTGCCAGCAGCCACCGGGACAGGGGGCCCAATGAGCAGTTCTTC

D gene: TRBD1
clone size: -
J gene: TRBJ2-5
V gene: TRBV2
CDR3 protein: CASTGTGETQYF
CDR3 DNA: TGTGCCAGCACCGGGACAGGCGAGACCCAGTACTTC

D gene: -
clone size: few
J gene: TRBJ2-1
V gene: TRBV9
CDR3 protein: CASRGSNEQFF
CDR3 DNA: TGTGCCAGCAGAGGGAGCAATGAGCAGTTCTTC

D gene: TRBD1
clone size: -
J gene: TRBJ1-1
V gene: TRBV11-2
CDR3 protein: CASSLLPGQGIYEAFF
CDR3 DNA: TGTGCCAGCAGCTTGCTACCGGGACAGGGGATATATGAAGCTTTCTTT

D gene: TRBD1
clone size: -
J gene: TRBJ1-2
V gene: TRBV9
CDR3 protein: CASSVEGTGGYGYTF
CDR3 DNA: TGTGCCAGCAGCGTAGAAGGAACAGGGGGGTATGGCTACACCTTC